This T cell receptor beta chain derives from a study of shared clonotypes between healthy human individuals. Generated by immunoSEQ multiplex PCR, the TCRdb table keeps only in-frame clones and is missing some. The sample contains some 2 million clones, over 85% of which appear only once. Trimming took 4 bases from V and 3 from J, leaving 16 bases between them. In germline, CDR1 is MGHRA, CDR2 YSYEKL. This CDR3 region has 15 residues. Overall study findings and caveats: Though the depth was large, rarefaction showed that sorted-subset sequencing was incomplete.

Turning to this clone: Its specificity is unknown.

Terminally differentiated effector memory CD45RA+ cells were excluded by CCR7 positive selection of CD45RO-negative cells. This rearrangement joins TRBV4-1 to TRBJ2-7; possibly TRBD1 for D (5 bases). The source of this sequence is a man younger than 35 in good health. Specimen: naive CD8+ T cells sorted from blood. The CDR3 bases are TGCGCCAGCAGCCTCACGTGGACAAGGGGCTACGAGCAGTACTTC. Protein: CASSLTWTRGYEQYF.